These 28 T cell receptor beta chains originate from one sample sequenced in a study of blood T cell repertoires in COVID-19. Using immunoSEQ multiplex PCR, the repertoire was profiled, and TCRdb retains in-frame clones only, with some absent. The sample includes 200,000 to 250,000 clones, 65% to 85% of them seen just once. Sequences were obtained from peripheral blood. Receptors originate from a woman aged 25 to 39 who had recovered from COVID-19.

V and J are TRBV6-6 and TRBJ2-7, with 12 bases that match TRBD2. Germline CDR1 reads MNHNY; CDR2 reads SVGAGI (reference sequence). V was clipped by 6 bases and J by 4 bases; unmatched bases: 4. The CDR3 length is 14 residues. The CDR3 region has the DNA TGTGCCAGCAGCTCGACTAGCGGGAGATACGAGCAGTACTTC. Protein sequence: CASSSTSGRYEQYF.

This sequence joins TRBV6-5 and TRBJ1-3; a weak D match, TRBD1 (5 bases). This CDR3 has 15 residues. The V and J ends lost 5 bases and 2 bases respectively, with 13 bases between them. CDR1 MNHEY and CDR2 SVGAGI come from the germline V gene. CDR3 sequence (DNA): TGTGCCAGCAGTCGAACCGGGGGTACTGGAAACACCATATATTTT. Translating it yields CASSRTGGTGNTIYF.

The chain couples TRBV27 to TRBJ2-7; 7 positions agree with TRBD1. Trimming took 3 bases from V and 2 from J; bases not matched to a gene: 4. In germline, CDR1 is MNHEY, CDR2 SMNVEV (reference sequence). The CDR3 consists of 14 residues. The CDR3 spells CASSFTRGPYEQYF. The CDR3 nucleotides are TGTGCCAGCAGTTTCACTAGGGGGCCCTACGAGCAGTACTTC.

The chain has TRBV9 and TRBJ2-1, with 10 positions matching TRBD2. This CDR3 region has 18 residues. Germline V gene lookup returns CDR1 SGDLS and CDR2 YYNGEE. With V trimmed by 4 bases and J by 3 bases, 13 bases remained unmatched. DNA of the CDR3: TGTGCCAGCAGCCCGTACCCTTGGACTAGCGGAAGCTACAATGAGCAGTTCTTC. Amino acids: CASSPYPWTSGSYNEQFF.

The CDR3 DNA is TGTGCCAGCAGGACGGGACAAACATGGAATTCACCCCTCCACTTT. It specifies CASRTGQTWNSPLHF. V and J are TRBV6-1 and TRBJ1-6; D perhaps matches TRBD1 (6 bases). V was pared by 6 bases and J by 7 bases, with 16 bases between. The CDR3 has 15 residues. Germline lookup yields CDR1 MNHNS and CDR2 SASEGT.

The chain recombines TRBV19 with TRBJ1-2; TRBD1 matches at 10 bases. V was pared by 5 bases and J by 8 bases, with 8 bases of the junction left unmatched. The CDR3 has 14 amino acids. The germline gives CDR1 LNHDA, CDR2 SQIVND (reference sequence). CDR3 nucleotides: TGTGCCAGTAGTTTTGGGACAGGGGTCGTCGGCTACACCTTC. Its protein product is CASSFGTGVVGYTF.

In nucleotides, the CDR3 is TGTGCCAGCAGTGAAGGGGGACTAGCGGATTACGAGCAGTACTTC. Residues: CASSEGGLADYEQYF. The gene calls are TRBV6-1 and TRBJ2-7; 11 nucleotides line up with TRBD2. The CDR3 consists of 15 residues. J was trimmed by 4 bases and V by 1 base; bases with no gene match: 3. Germline CDR1 reads MNHNS; CDR2 reads SASEGT.

The chain uses TRBV30 and TRBJ1-1; TRBD1 agrees at 7 bases. V lost 5 bases, J lost 1 base, and 7 bases stayed unmatched. The CDR3 covers 14 residues. Germline CDR1 and CDR2: GTSNPN and SVGIG (reference sequence). The CDR3 sequence is CAWHRGLENTEAFF. DNA of the CDR3: TGTGCCTGGCACAGGGGATTAGAGAACACTGAAGCTTTCTTT.

The CDR3 DNA follows: TGTGCCTGGAACTTAGATAGCTCCTACAATGAGCAGTTCTTC. Translated: CAWNLDSSYNEQFF. J is TRBJ2-1 and V is TRBV30; D not resolved. Germline lookup yields CDR1 GTSNPN and CDR2 SVGIG (reference sequence). The germline V and J ends were trimmed by 4 bases and 0 bases, with 10 bases remaining between them. This CDR3 region has 14 residues.

The chain joins TRBV9 to TRBJ1-2; D perhaps matches TRBD1 (5 bases). This CDR3 comprises 13 residues. The germline CDR1 and CDR2 sequences are SGDLS and YYNGEE. The V and J ends lost 0 bases and 3 bases respectively, with 6 bases between them. The CDR3 region is CASSVGQHYGYTF. The CDR3 nucleotides read TGTGCCAGCAGCGTAGGACAGCACTATGGCTACACCTTC.

The chain is built from TRBV19 and TRBJ1-5; TRBD1 aligns across 9 bases. CDR1 and CDR2 (germline): LNHDA, SQIVND (reference sequence). The ends lost 7 bases at V and 3 bases at J; junction bases unmatched: 10. The CDR3 is made up of 16 amino acids. CDR3 DNA sequence: TGTGCCAGTATCCCACAGGGGGCGACGTACAATCAGCCCCAGCATTTT. This encodes CASIPQGATYNQPQHF.

The V call is TRBV19, the J call TRBJ2-7, with a weak D call TRBD1 (5 bases). With 7 bases removed from V and 3 bases from J, the gap between germline ends came to 13 bases. Per germline, CDR1 LNHDA and CDR2 SQIVND (reference sequence). This CDR3 region has 13 residues. DNA of the CDR3: TGTGCCAGTACCTCGACAGTGGGCTACGAGCAGTACTTC. It codes for CASTSTVGYEQYF.

This chain joins TRBV19 and TRBJ1-5, with TRBD1 matching 9 bases. The CDR3 sequence is 15 residues long. CDR1 is LNHDA and CDR2 is SQIVND in the germline V gene (reference sequence). Unmatched junction bases numbered 9, after V lost 5 bases and J lost 7 bases. The CDR3 loop is CASSPTGGAGQPQHF. In DNA form, the CDR3 reads TGTGCCAGTAGTCCCACAGGGGGCGCGGGGCAGCCCCAGCATTTT. Full variable domain (rest looked up from reference TRBV19 and TRBJ1-5): DGGITQSPKYLFRKEGQNVTLSCEQNLNHDAMYWYRQDPGQGLRLIYYSQIVNDFQKGDIAEGYSVSREKKESFPLTVTSAQKNPTAFYLCASSPTGGAGQPQHFGDGTRLSIL.

This sequence joins TRBV9 and TRBJ2-6; maybe TRBD2 (5 bases). This CDR3 comprises 18 residues. Deletions cut 0 bases from V and 2 bases from J, with 15 bases between. Germline CDR1 SGDLS, CDR2 YYNGEE. Here the CDR3 DNA reads TGTGCCAGCAGCGTAGAAGGCGGGCGGAGCGCTGGGGCCAACGTCCTGACTTTC. Translating gives CASSVEGGRSAGANVLTF.

The chain is built from TRBV9 and TRBJ2-1, with a tentative D call TRBD2 (6 bases). The length of the CDR3 is 13 residues. The ends were cut back, 3 bases at V and 10 bases at J, with 14 bases in the middle. Germline CDR1 is SGDLS and CDR2 is YYNGEE. Written as DNA, the CDR3 is TGTGCCAGCAGCGGTGGGATGGAGGGAGAGCAGTTCTTC. Translation: CASSGGMEGEQFF.

The chain uses TRBV18 and TRBJ1-3; D unresolved. The CDR3 is 14 residues long. CDR1 and CDR2 (germline): KGHSH, LQKENI. Between the trimmed V and J ends, which lost 0 bases and 7 bases, there was a span of 10 bases. For the CDR3, the DNA is TGTGCCAGCTCACCACCCGCGCCGGTCAACACCATATATTTT. Translating gives CASSPPAPVNTIYF.

J is TRBJ2-7 and V is TRBV18; a possible D gene is TRBD1 (5 bases). Looked up from germline, CDR1 is KGHSH and CDR2 is LQKENI. Trimming stripped 1 base from V and 4 bases from J, with 11 bases between. CDR3 length equals 14 residues. CDR3 sequence (DNA): TGTGCCAGCTCACCACGCAGGGTTGGGTACGAGCAGTACTTC. Its protein product is CASSPRRVGYEQYF.

This clone was seen only once. The rearrangement uses TRBV18 and TRBJ2-7; the match to TRBD1 covers 9 bases. The CDR3 is 16 residues long. Per germline, CDR1 KGHSH and CDR2 LQKENI. V was pared by 5 bases and J by 5 bases, with 13 bases of the junction left unmatched. The CDR3 is CASSFSFGQGSDEQYF. The CDR3 region has the DNA TGTGCCAGCTCATTTTCCTTCGGACAGGGGAGCGACGAGCAGTACTTC.

The V call is TRBV6-6, the J call TRBJ2-3; 8 bases are a match to TRBD2. Germline assignment: CDR1 MNHNY and CDR2 SVGAGI (reference sequence). This CDR3 spans 15 amino acids. With V trimmed by 7 bases and J by 6 bases, 12 bases remained unmatched. The CDR3 loop is CASILTPGLGDTQYF. CDR3 in DNA: TGTGCCAGCATCCTTACCCCGGGACTAGGGGATACGCAGTATTTT.

The chain couples TRBV7-6 to TRBJ2-2; D not resolved. V was cut by 6 bases and J by 6 bases, with 5 bases left in between. The CDR3 sequence is 11 residues long. Germline CDR1 SGHVS, CDR2 FNYEAQ. CDR3 coding DNA: TGTGCCAGCAGTCTCGCCGGGGAGCTGTTTTTT. This codes for CASSLAGELFF.

The rearrangement joins TRBV12-3 or TRBV12-4 to TRBJ1-2, with no clear D. With 5 bases removed from V and 8 bases from J, the gap between germline ends came to 15 bases. The length of the CDR3 is 13 residues. The CDR3, as DNA: TGTGCCAGCAGTCCGAGATTGATGCTGGGCTACACCTTC. Its translation is CASSPRLMLGYTF.

There are a few counts of this clone. The CDR3 nucleotides read TGTGCCAGCAGTGCTGGACTAGCGGGAGCGAAAGATACGCAGTATTTT. Amino acid sequence: CASSAGLAGAKDTQYF. The chain joins TRBV6-4 to TRBJ2-3, with TRBD2 matching over 13 bases. The CDR3 is made up of 16 amino acids. Trimming took 4 bases from V and 5 from J; bases not matched to a gene: 6. Germline CDR1 is MRHNA and CDR2 is SNTAGT.

The gene calls are TRBV30 and TRBJ2-5, with D tentatively TRBD2 (6 bases). Trimming took off 0 bases at V and 4 bases at J, with 9 bases between the two ends. There are 13 residues in the CDR3. Germline CDR1 is GTSNPN and CDR2 is SVGIG (reference sequence). The CDR3: CAWSVWRGETQYF. Written as DNA, the CDR3 is TGTGCCTGGAGTGTTTGGAGGGGAGAGACCCAGTACTTC.

This sequence joins TRBV9 and TRBJ2-7; 7 bases match TRBD2. The CDR3 runs 16 residues. V was clipped by 0 bases and J by 4 bases; unmatched bases: 10. Looked up from germline, CDR1 is SGDLS and CDR2 is YYNGEE. The CDR3: CASSVEGRREFYEQYF. In nucleotides, the CDR3 is TGTGCCAGCAGCGTAGAGGGGCGGCGGGAGTTTTACGAGCAGTACTTC. Looking up the rest from reference TRBV9 and TRBJ2-7 gives the full variable domain: DSGVTQTPKHLITATGQRVTLRCSPRSGDLSVYWYQQSLDQGLQFLIQYYNGEERAKGNILERFSAQQFPDLHSELNLSSLELGDSALYFCASSVEGRREFYEQYFGPGTRLTVT.

CDR3 sequence (DNA): TGTGCCAGCAGCGGACAGGGTACTGAAGCTTTCTTT. Translated: CASSGQGTEAFF. The J gene is TRBJ1-1, the V gene TRBV9; TRBD1 agrees at 7 bases. CDR1 is SGDLS, CDR2 YYNGEE, per germline. The CDR3 has 12 amino acids. The V segment lost 3 bases and the J segment 5 bases; nucleotides outside the gene matches: 1.

The chain joins TRBV9 to TRBJ2-5; 12 bases align to TRBD1. The CDR3 totals 16 residues. V dropped 3 bases and J dropped 1; count of bases not matched to a gene: 4. The germline gives CDR1 SGDLS, CDR2 YYNGEE. CDR3 region: CASSAPGQGAQETQYF. DNA of the CDR3: TGTGCCAGCAGCGCCCCGGGACAGGGGGCCCAAGAGACCCAGTACTTC.

This rearrangement joins TRBV9 to TRBJ2-2, with 9 bases fitting TRBD2. The CDR3 contains 17 residues. The germline gives CDR1 SGDLS, CDR2 YYNGEE. After removal of 0 bases from V and 5 bases from J, the junction contained 8 bases not matched to a gene. The CDR3 spells CASSVAGAGGWTGELFF. In DNA form, the CDR3 reads TGTGCCAGCAGCGTAGCTGGAGCGGGAGGTTGGACCGGGGAGCTGTTTTTT.

The chain is built from TRBV19 and TRBJ1-2; D is unclear. This CDR3 contains 12 residues. The ends were cut back, 10 bases at V and 8 bases at J, with 17 bases in the middle. Germline CDR1 and CDR2: LNHDA and SQIVND (reference sequence). The CDR3, as DNA: TGTGCCATCCTCGAGGCCCCTAGGGGCTACACCTTC. The encoded protein is CAILEAPRGYTF.